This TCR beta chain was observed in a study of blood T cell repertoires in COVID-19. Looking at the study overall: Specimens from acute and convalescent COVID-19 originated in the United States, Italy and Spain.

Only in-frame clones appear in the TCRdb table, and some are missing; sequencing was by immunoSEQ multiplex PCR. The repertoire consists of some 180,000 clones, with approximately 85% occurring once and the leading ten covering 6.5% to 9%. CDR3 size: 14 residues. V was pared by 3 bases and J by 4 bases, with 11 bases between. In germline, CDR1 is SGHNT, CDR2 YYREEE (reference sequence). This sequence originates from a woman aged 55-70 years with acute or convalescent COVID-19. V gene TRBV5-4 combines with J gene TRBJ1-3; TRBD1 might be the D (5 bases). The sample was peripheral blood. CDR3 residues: CASSSPGEGNTIYF. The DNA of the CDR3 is TGTGCCAGCAGCTCCCCGGGGGAAGGAAACACCATATATTTT.